The 5 T cell receptor beta chains given below trace back to one sample, sequenced in a study of patients and donors after allogeneic stem cell transplantation (dated by TCRdb to about 2020). The method was RT-PCR. The run used a NextSeq 550. TCRdb took the public reads, trimmed them with fastp at Q25, ran MiXCR for clone calling and kept in-frame beta chains. Rows with a matching CDR3 protein are joined into one entry that keeps the most common DNA and genes. This sample gives under 200,000 distinct CDR3 sequences in total; approximately 31% of them show up just once. The top ten clonotypes cover 3.2% of the sample. Sequencing input: blood, either unsorted or a sorted T cell fraction (not recorded which). These receptor sequences come from a human donor who was either an allogeneic HSCT recipient or a stem cell or donor lymphocyte infusion donor (not recorded which). It is not recorded whose cells these are; they may come from a transplant donor.

The chain employs TRBV20-1 and TRBJ1-4; TRBD1 matches at 12 bases. This CDR3 is built from 14 residues. Trimming cost V 5 bases and J 6 bases; bases outside gene matches: 4. The germline CDR1 and CDR2 sequences are DFQATT and SNEGSKA (reference sequence). The CDR3 region is CSARDRGLYEKLFF. The CDR3 DNA is TGCAGTGCTCGGGACAGGGGGCTATATGAAAAACTGTTTTTT.

This clonotype was detected a few times. The rearrangement links TRBV20-1 to TRBJ2-2; 7 nucleotides line up with TRBD2. V shed 3 bases and J 0 bases; nucleotides not matched to a gene: 7. The CDR3 has 16 amino acids. Germline values: CDR1 DFQATT, CDR2 SNEGSKA (reference sequence). CDR3 residues: CSARGGRSANTGELFF. CDR3 DNA sequence: TGCAGTGCTAGGGGAGGGAGGTCGGCGAACACCGGGGAGCTGTTTTTT.

CDR3 region: CSVEGLTGNAYEQYF. DNA for the CDR3: TGCAGCGTTGAAGGCCTTACAGGGAATGCCTACGAGCAGTACTTC. V and J are TRBV29-1 and TRBJ2-7, with a weak D call TRBD1 (6 bases). The CDR3 is 15 amino acids. Germline V CDR1 and CDR2: SQVTM, ANQGSEA. Trimming took 1 base from V and 2 from J, leaving 15 bases between them.

This clonotype was seen more than once but under ten times. The chain joins TRBV2 to TRBJ1-5, with 7 bases aligning to TRBD1. CDR1 and CDR2 (germline): SNHLY, FYNNEI. This CDR3 has 14 residues. The trim removed 6 bases at V and 2 bases at J, leaving 4 bases unmatched. The CDR3, as DNA: TGTGCCAGCAGACCCGGGACAGGCAATCAGCCCCAGCATTTT. This encodes CASRPGTGNQPQHF.

This clonotype was counted a few times. CDR3 DNA: TGTGCCAGCAGTTACTGGATTGGAAGTCAGCCCCAGCATTTT. It is translated as CASSYWIGSQPQHF. The V call is TRBV6-5, the J call TRBJ1-5, with D uncertain. The CDR3 has 14 residues. Trimming shortened V by 1 base and J by 6 bases, and 10 bases separated the two germline ends. Germline V gene lookup returns CDR1 MNHEY and CDR2 SVGAGI.